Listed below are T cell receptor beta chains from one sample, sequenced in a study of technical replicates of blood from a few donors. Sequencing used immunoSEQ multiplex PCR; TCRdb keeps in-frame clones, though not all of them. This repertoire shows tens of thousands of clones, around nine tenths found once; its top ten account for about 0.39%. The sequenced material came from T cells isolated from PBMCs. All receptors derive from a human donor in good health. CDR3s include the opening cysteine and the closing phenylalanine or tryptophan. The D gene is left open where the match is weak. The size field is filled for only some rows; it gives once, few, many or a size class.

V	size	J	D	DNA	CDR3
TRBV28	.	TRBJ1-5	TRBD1	TGTGCCAGCAGAATGGAGGGACAGCTAAGGCCCCAGCATTTT	CASRMEGQLRPQHF
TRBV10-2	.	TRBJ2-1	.	TGCGCCAGCATCGAGGTGGAGGGAATAAACAATGAGCAGTTCTTC	CASIEVEGINNEQFF
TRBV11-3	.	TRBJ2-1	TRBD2	TGTGCCAGCAGCTTAGATACTAGCGGGAGGGGGGCGAATGAGCAGTTCTTC	CASSLDTSGRGANEQFF
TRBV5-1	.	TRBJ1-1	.	TGCGCCAGCAGCTTTAAGGGAGGTGAAGCTTTCTTT	CASSFKGGEAFF
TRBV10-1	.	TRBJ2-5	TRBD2	TGCGCCAGCAGTGAGTCGGGAGGGATGTACCAAGAGACCCAGTACTTC	CASSESGGMYQETQYF
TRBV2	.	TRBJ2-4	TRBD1	TGTGCCAGCAGTGGGCAGGGGGAAGACATTCAGTACTTC	CASSGQGEDIQYF
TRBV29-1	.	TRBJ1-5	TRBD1	TGCAGCGTTGCCGGGACAGTCAATCAGCCCCAGCATTTT	CSVAGTVNQPQHF
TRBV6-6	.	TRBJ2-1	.	TGTGCCAGCAGTTACTCGACGGCAGGGAGGAATGAGCAGTTCTTC	CASSYSTAGRNEQFF
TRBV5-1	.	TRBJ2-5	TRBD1	TGCGCCAGCAATCTTGACAGGGCTCAGGAGACCCAGTACTTC	CASNLDRAQETQYF
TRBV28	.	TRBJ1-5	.	TGTGCCAGCAGCGATCAGCCCCAGCATTTT	CASSDQPQHF
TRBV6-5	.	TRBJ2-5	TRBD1	TGTGCCAGCAGTCCTTGGACAGGGGACGAAGAGACCCAGTACTTC	CASSPWTGDEETQYF
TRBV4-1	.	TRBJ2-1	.	TGCGCCAGCAGCCAAGATGGCGGATTTCGGTTCTTC	CASSQDGGFRFF
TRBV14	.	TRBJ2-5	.	TGTGCCAGCACCCGGGACCAAGAGACCCAGTACTTC	CASTRDQETQYF
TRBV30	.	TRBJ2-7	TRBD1	TGTGCCTTGGACAGGGGAAAGGTAGTTGCCTACGAGCAGTACTTC	CALDRGKVVAYEQYF
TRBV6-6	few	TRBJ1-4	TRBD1	TGTGCCAGCAGGGGGACAGGGGGTGAAAAACTGTTTTTT	CASRGTGGEKLFF
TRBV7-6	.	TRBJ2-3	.	TGTGCCAGCAGCGCCGAAGCGGAGGATACGCAGTATTTT	CASSAEAEDTQYF
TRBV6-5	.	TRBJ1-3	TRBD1	TGTGTCGCCGGGACAGGGGCTGGAAACACCATATATTTT	CVAGTGAGNTIYF
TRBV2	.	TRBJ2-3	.	TGTGCCAGCAGACCTCTATTCTACCCTAGCACAGATACGCAGTATTTT	CASRPLFYPSTDTQYF
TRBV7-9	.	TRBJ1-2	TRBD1	TGTGCCAGCAGCCTCGAGGCAGGGGGTGGCTACACCTTC	CASSLEAGGGYTF
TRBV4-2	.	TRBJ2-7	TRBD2	TGTGCCAGCAGCCAATGGCTAGCGGGAAGCTACGAGCAGTACTTC	CASSQWLAGSYEQYF
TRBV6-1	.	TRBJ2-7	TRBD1	TGTGCCAGCAAACCCACCGGGACAGGGGGCCTCGAGCAGTACTTC	CASKPTGTGGLEQYF
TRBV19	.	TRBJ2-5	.	TGTGCCAGTAGTATAGGCGGGGAGACCCAGTACTTC	CASSIGGETQYF
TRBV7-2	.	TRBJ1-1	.	TGTGCCAGCAGCTTAGAGCGGCAGTTCACTGAAGCTTTCTTT	CASSLERQFTEAFF
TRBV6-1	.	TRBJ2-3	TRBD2	TGTGCCAGCAGTGAGGCTAGCGGGAGCCCAGATACGCAGTATTTT	CASSEASGSPDTQYF
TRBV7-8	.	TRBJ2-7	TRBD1	TGTGCCAGCAGCCCTGGACAGGTCCAGCAGTACTTC	CASSPGQVQQYF
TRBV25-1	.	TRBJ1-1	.	TGTGCCAGCAGGTCCCTGCAGGTATCTGAAGCTTTCTTT	CASRSLQVSEAFF
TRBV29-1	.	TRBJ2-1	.	TGCAGCGTTGCTGGTGGCAGCTACAATGAGCAGTTCTTC	CSVAGGSYNEQFF
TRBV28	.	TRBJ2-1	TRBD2	TGTGCCAGCAGTTTACTGGGACTAGCCATCAATGAGCAGTTCTTC	CASSLLGLAINEQFF
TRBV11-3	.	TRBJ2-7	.	TGTGCCAGCAGCCGCACAGGGAATGGGTACGAGCAGTACTTC	CASSRTGNGYEQYF
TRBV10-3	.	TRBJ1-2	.	TGTGCCATCAGTGAGTCGCAGGAAGGCTACACCTTC	CAISESQEGYTF
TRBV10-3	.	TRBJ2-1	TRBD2	TGTGCCATCAGTGAGTCGACTAGCGGGAGCAATGAGCAGTTCTTC	CAISESTSGSNEQFF
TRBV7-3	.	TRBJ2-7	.	TGTGCCAGCAGCCCAGGGGGCGGGAGTAGGAACGAGCAGTACTTC	CASSPGGGSRNEQYF
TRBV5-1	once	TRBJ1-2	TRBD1	TGCGCCAGCAGCACGGGACAGGGAAACTATGGCTACACCTTC	CASSTGQGNYGYTF
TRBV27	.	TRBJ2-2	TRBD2	TGTGCCAGCACACGCGGGAGAACCGGGGAGCTGTTTTTT	CASTRGRTGELFF
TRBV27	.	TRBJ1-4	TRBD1	TGTGCCAGCAGTTTATCGACAGGGACCGCTAATGAAAAACTGTTTTTT	CASSLSTGTANEKLFF
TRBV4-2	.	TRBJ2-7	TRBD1	TGTGCCAGCAGCCACGTTTTTACAGGGGGCACGTACGAGCAGTACTTC	CASSHVFTGGTYEQYF
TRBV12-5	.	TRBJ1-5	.	TGTGCTACCACAAACCGAACAGGGAAACTTCAGCCCCAGCATTTT	CATTNRTGKLQPQHF
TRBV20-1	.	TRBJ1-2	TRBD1	TGCAGTGCGCGACAGGGAGAAGGCTACACCTTC	CSARQGEGYTF
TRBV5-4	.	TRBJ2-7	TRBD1	TGTGCCAGCAGCCCTGCACGGGACAGGGTCCACGAGCAGTACTTC	CASSPARDRVHEQYF
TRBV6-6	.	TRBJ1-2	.	TGTGCCAGCAGTTACTCGGCACAGGGCGAAAATGGCTACACCTTC	CASSYSAQGENGYTF
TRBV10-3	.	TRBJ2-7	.	TGTGCCATCAGTGAGTCGAGTAGCGGAAGGGAGCAGTACTTC	CAISESSSGREQYF
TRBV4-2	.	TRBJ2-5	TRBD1	TGTGCCAGCAGCCAAGATGGAGACAGGGATCAGGAGACCCAGTACTTC	CASSQDGDRDQETQYF
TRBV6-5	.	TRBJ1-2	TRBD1	TGTGCCAGCAGTCAGACAGGGTACTATGGCTACACCTTC	CASSQTGYYGYTF
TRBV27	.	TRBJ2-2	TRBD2	TGTGCCAGCAGTCCGGGGGGATCGGGGGAGCTGTTTTTT	CASSPGGSGELFF
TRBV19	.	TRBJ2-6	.	TGTGCCAGTAGTTTAACGGGGTCTGGGGCCAACGTCCTGACTTTC	CASSLTGSGANVLTF
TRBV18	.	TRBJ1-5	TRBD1	TGTGCCAGCTCGAAAACAAGGCAGGGGGCGCTTAGAAGCAATCAGCCCCAGCATTTT	CASSKTRQGALRSNQPQHF
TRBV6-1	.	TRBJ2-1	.	TGTGCCATACCCGGGGGCTCCTACAATGAGCAGTTCTTC	CAIPGGSYNEQFF
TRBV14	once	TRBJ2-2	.	TGTGCCAGCAGCGAGTTGAACACCGGGGAGCTGTTTTTT	CASSELNTGELFF
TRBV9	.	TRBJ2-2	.	TGTGCCAGCAGCGGGAATCCCGGGACAAAGAAGAACACCGGGGAGCTGTTTTTT	CASSGNPGTKKNTGELFF
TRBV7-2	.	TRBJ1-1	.	TGTGCCAGCAGCTTAGGGGGCGCTGAAGCTTTCTTT	CASSLGGAEAFF
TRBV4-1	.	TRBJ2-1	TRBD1	TGCGCCAGCAGCCACCTGACAGGGGGGAATGAGCAGTTCTTC	CASSHLTGGNEQFF
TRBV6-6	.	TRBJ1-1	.	TGTGCCAGCACCCATGGGGCCACCTCCACTGAAGCTTTCTTT	CASTHGATSTEAFF
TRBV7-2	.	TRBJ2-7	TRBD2	TGTGCCAGCAGCTCCCCCTGGCGGGAGGGAAACTACGAGCAGTACTTC	CASSSPWREGNYEQYF
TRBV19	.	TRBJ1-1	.	TGTGCCAGTAGTTCCTACAGGGCTCCGAACACTGAAGCTTTCTTT	CASSSYRAPNTEAFF
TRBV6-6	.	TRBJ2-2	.	TGTGCCAGCAGTTACCCACAGATCACCGGGGAGCTGTTTTTT	CASSYPQITGELFF
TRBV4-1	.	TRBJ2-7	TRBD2	TGCGCCAGCAGCCCTTTACTAGCGGGTCCCTACGAGCAGTACTTC	CASSPLLAGPYEQYF
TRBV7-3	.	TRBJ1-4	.	TGTGCCAGCAGCTTACCGGGTGGGAATGAAAAACTGTTTTTT	CASSLPGGNEKLFF
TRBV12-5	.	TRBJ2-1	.	TGTGCTAGTGAGGGGGAGATGGGAAATGAGCAGTTCTTC	CASEGEMGNEQFF
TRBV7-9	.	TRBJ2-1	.	TGTGCCAGCACCGTGGAAGGGGAAAATGAGCAGTTCTTC	CASTVEGENEQFF
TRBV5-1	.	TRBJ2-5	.	TGCGCCAGCAGCTTGGCTCCCCCAGGGGCCCAAGAGACCCAGTACTTC	CASSLAPPGAQETQYF